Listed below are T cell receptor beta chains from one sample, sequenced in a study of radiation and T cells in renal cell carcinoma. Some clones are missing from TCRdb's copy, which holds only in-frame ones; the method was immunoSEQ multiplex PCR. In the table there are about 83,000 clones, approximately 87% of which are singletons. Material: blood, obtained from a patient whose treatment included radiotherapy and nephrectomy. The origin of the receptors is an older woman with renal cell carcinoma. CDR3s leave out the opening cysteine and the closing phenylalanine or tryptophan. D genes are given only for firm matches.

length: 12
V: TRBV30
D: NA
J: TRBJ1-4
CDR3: AWSVGATNEKLF

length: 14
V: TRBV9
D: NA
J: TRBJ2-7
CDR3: ASSVDPGASPYEQY

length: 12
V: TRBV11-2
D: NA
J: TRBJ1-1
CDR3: ASSLQAGNTEAF

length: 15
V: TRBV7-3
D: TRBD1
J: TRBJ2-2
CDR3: ASSLKRGPAGTGELF

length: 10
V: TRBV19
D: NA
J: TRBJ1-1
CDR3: ASSIRNTEAF

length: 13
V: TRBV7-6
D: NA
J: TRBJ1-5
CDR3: ASSLVPGAKEPQH

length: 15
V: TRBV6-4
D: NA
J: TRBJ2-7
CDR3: ASSPKGHPPPTYEQY

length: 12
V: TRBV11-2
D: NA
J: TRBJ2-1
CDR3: ASSLTRGPHEQF

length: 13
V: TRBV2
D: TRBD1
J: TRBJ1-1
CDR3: ASRSRDRGQTEAF

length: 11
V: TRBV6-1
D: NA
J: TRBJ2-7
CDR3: ASSEPGDPEQY

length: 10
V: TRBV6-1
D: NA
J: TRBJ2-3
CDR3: ASSVEQGTQY

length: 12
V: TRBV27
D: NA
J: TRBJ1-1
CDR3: ASSLRGIGTEAF

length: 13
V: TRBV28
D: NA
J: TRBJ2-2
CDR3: ASSLTGPNTGELF

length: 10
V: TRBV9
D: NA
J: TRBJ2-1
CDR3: ASSVDRGEQF

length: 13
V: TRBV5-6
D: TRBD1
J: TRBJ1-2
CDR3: ASSWNGRTGDGYT

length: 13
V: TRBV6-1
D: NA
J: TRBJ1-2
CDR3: ASSERGGLNYGYT

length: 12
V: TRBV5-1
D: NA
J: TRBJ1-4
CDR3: ASSLQSGVEKLF

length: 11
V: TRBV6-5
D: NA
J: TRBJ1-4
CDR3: AINQGSNEKLF

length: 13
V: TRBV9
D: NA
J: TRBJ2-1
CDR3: ASSARTSHTNEQF

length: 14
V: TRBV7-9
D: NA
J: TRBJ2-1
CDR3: ASSPRMGSSYNEQF

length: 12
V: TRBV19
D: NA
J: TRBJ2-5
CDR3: ATEDGGSQETQY

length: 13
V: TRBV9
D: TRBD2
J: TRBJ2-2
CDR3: ASSARREATGELF

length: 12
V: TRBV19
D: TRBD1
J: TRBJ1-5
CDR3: ASSTGQGRQPQH

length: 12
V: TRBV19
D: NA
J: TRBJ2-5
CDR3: ASSIVIQQETQY

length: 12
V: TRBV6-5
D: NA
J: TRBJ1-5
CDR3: ASSYSRGMEPQH

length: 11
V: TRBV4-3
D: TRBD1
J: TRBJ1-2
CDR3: ASSLSTGSGYT

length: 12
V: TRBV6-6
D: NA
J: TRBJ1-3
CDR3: ASSYSGRGDTIY

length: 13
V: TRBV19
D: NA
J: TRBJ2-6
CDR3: ASSMVYSGANVLT

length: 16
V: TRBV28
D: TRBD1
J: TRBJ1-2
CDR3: ASSNRGRRVTLGYGYT